These T cell receptor beta chains were read from a single sample in a study of T cell responses to AZD1222 COVID-19 vaccine. This table comes from immunoSEQ multiplex PCR, and its TCRdb copy is limited to in-frame clones, with some not included. The sample contains roughly 130,000 clones, 85% to 90% of which appear only once. Sequenced here: peripheral blood, sampled on day 0 of AZD1222 vaccination. These receptors came from an adult in good health. The CDR3 runs from the conserved cysteine through the conserved F or W. D genes are given only for firm matches. Expanded clones get a size class; other rows say once, few or many, or leave the size out.

V gene	D gene	J gene	clone size	CDR3 DNA	CDR3 protein
TRBV19	TRBD1	TRBJ2-7	-	TGTGCCAGTAGTATAGGGGACAGGGTCGGCTCCTACGAGCAGTACTTC	CASSIGDRVGSYEQYF
TRBV4-2	TRBD2	TRBJ2-1	-	TGTGCCAGCAGCCAAGCAGCGGGAGTGGGGAATGAGCAGTTCTTC	CASSQAAGVGNEQFF
TRBV7-2	TRBD1	TRBJ1-2	-	TGTGCCAGCAGCCCCTACAGGGGGCCCGGCTATGGCTACACCTTC	CASSPYRGPGYGYTF
TRBV24-1	-	TRBJ1-5	-	TGTGCCACCAGTGATCGGACAGAAAGTCCCAGTCAGCCCCAGCATTTT	CATSDRTESPSQPQHF
TRBV3-1/TRBV3-2	-	TRBJ1-1	-	TGTGCCAGCAGCCTCCGGGGGGCGGACACTGAAGCTTTCTTT	CASSLRGADTEAFF
TRBV7-9	-	TRBJ2-4	-	TGTGCCAGCAGTCGAGGGCGGGACGAGTACTTC	CASSRGRDEYF
TRBV3-1/TRBV3-2	TRBD1	TRBJ2-7	-	TGTGCCAGCAGCACTCGACAGGGATACTCCTACGAGCAGTACTTC	CASSTRQGYSYEQYF
TRBV4-2	-	TRBJ1-3	-	TGTGCCAGCAGCCAAGTTCTATCAGGGGGAAACACCATATATTTT	CASSQVLSGGNTIYF
TRBV7-2	-	TRBJ1-2	-	TGTGCCAGCAGCTTAAGGCCGAAGGTGGAGGGTGGCTACACCTTC	CASSLRPKVEGGYTF
TRBV19	TRBD2	TRBJ2-7	-	TGTGCCAGTAGTATGGGCGGGAGTAACGAGCAGTACTTC	CASSMGGSNEQYF
TRBV3-1/TRBV3-2	TRBD2	TRBJ2-1	-	TGTGCCAGCAGCCGCACCTTTGGGACTAGCGGCTACAATGAGCAGTTCTTC	CASSRTFGTSGYNEQFF
TRBV5-6	-	TRBJ1-4	-	TGTGCCAGCAGCAACCGGGGGCAAGTGACTAATGAAAAACTGTTTTTT	CASSNRGQVTNEKLFF
TRBV5-6	TRBD1	TRBJ1-1	-	TGTGCCAGTGGGACAGGGCTGAACACTGAAGCTTTCTTT	CASGTGLNTEAFF
TRBV5-5	-	TRBJ1-2	-	TGTGCCAGCAGCCCAAATGAGGGGGAGTATGGCTACACCTTC	CASSPNEGEYGYTF
TRBV28	-	TRBJ1-2	once	TGTGCCAGCAGTTTGGGGGTGGGCTACACCTTC	CASSLGVGYTF
TRBV18	TRBD1	TRBJ2-7	-	TGTGCCAGCTCACCACCAGGGGGCCCCGTCTACGAGCAGTACTTC	CASSPPGGPVYEQYF
TRBV7-6	-	TRBJ2-1	-	TGTGCCAGCAGCTTATTGGCGACTACGTACAATGAGCAGTTCTTC	CASSLLATTYNEQFF
TRBV30	-	TRBJ1-5	-	TGTGCCTGGAGTATAGCGGGGGGCGGAGGACAGCCCCAGCATTTT	CAWSIAGGGGQPQHF
TRBV6-1	-	TRBJ1-2	-	TGTGCCAGTGTAGGGGGAGGCGGCTACACCTTC	CASVGGGGYTF
TRBV7-3	TRBD2	TRBJ2-3	once	TGTGCCAGCAGCCCGTATCCTAGCGGGGGATTCACAGATACGCAGTATTTT	CASSPYPSGGFTDTQYF
TRBV29-1	TRBD1	TRBJ1-4	-	TGCAGCGTGGGACAGGAAGGTGAAAAACTGTTTTTT	CSVGQEGEKLFF
TRBV19	-	TRBJ1-1	-	TGTGCCAGTAGCCTTTCAGGAGGGAACACTGAAGCTTTCTTT	CASSLSGGNTEAFF
TRBV15	-	TRBJ2-2	-	TGTGCCACCGCCCGTAGTGGCGGGGAGCTGTTTTTT	CATARSGGELFF
TRBV24-1	-	TRBJ2-2	few	TGTGCCACCAGCCCTGGGTTAGTCGGGGAGCTGTTTTTT	CATSPGLVGELFF
TRBV7-7	-	TRBJ2-3	-	TGTGCCAGCAGCTTAGTTTTTGCGGGGCCCGGGGATACGCAGTATTTT	CASSLVFAGPGDTQYF
TRBV18	TRBD1	TRBJ1-1	-	TGTGCCAGCTCACCCCCGGGACAGGCGGAAGTTGAAGCTTTCTTT	CASSPPGQAEVEAFF
TRBV19	-	TRBJ1-1	-	TGTGCCAGTAGTAGTACCTTCAGGGGCACTGAAGCTTTCTTT	CASSSTFRGTEAFF
TRBV5-1	-	TRBJ1-3	-	TGCGCCAGCAGCCGGGACCTTGATGGTGGAAACACCATATATTTT	CASSRDLDGGNTIYF
TRBV7-2	-	TRBJ2-7	-	TGTGCCAGCAGCTTAGTTAGCGGACCCTCCTACGAGCAGTACTTC	CASSLVSGPSYEQYF
TRBV5-1	TRBD2	TRBJ2-7	-	TGCGCCAGCAGCTTGGAGGGACTAGCGGGGGGCGAGCAGTACTTC	CASSLEGLAGGEQYF
TRBV2	-	TRBJ1-2	-	TGTGCCAGCTGTGCCGAGAGAGCGTCGCCCTATGGCTACACCTTC	CASCAERASPYGYTF
TRBV6-5	-	TRBJ1-1	-	TGTGCCAGCAGTTACAGGGGGGTGAACACTGAAGCTTTCTTT	CASSYRGVNTEAFF
TRBV18	-	TRBJ1-2	-	TGTGCCAGCTCATCAAACCGGGACGCTCATTTTGGCTACACCTTC	CASSSNRDAHFGYTF
TRBV7-9	TRBD1	TRBJ1-1	-	TGTGCCAGCAGCTTCGGAGGGGGCGGAGCTTTCTTT	CASSFGGGGAFF
TRBV3-1/TRBV3-2	-	TRBJ2-7	-	TGTGCCAGCAGTCCCGCCCTTAGGTACGAGCAGTACTTC	CASSPALRYEQYF
TRBV30	-	TRBJ1-2	-	TGTGCCTGGAGTGTTTATTCTGGCTACACCTTC	CAWSVYSGYTF
TRBV19	TRBD1	TRBJ1-2	-	TGTGCCAGTCGTACACCGACAGGGTATGGCTACACCTTC	CASRTPTGYGYTF
TRBV7-2	-	TRBJ2-1	-	TGTGCCAGCACCCCAGGGACGCCTGAGCAGTTCTTC	CASTPGTPEQFF
TRBV5-4	TRBD1	TRBJ2-3	few	TGTGCCAGCAGCGCGACAGGGGTGGCGGGAGATACGCAGTATTTT	CASSATGVAGDTQYF
TRBV7-9	-	TRBJ1-1	-	TGTGCCAGCGCCTGGGGGTTTTCGGGCACTGAAGCTTTCTTT	CASAWGFSGTEAFF
TRBV2	-	TRBJ1-6	-	TGTGCCAGCATGCTCCCCACTGGGGGAAGCTCCTATAATTCACCCCTCCACTTT	CASMLPTGGSSYNSPLHF
TRBV3-1/TRBV3-2	TRBD1	TRBJ1-6	-	TGTGCCAGCAGCCGAGGACAGGGAGAATCACCCCTCCACTTT	CASSRGQGESPLHF
TRBV7-9	TRBD1	TRBJ1-1	-	TGTGCCAGCAGCCCATACTCAGGGGGGACTGAAGCTTTCTTT	CASSPYSGGTEAFF
TRBV19	-	TRBJ1-4	-	TGTGCCAGTAGTACCGACCGGATGGGTGAAAAACTGTTTTTT	CASSTDRMGEKLFF
TRBV18	-	TRBJ1-2	-	TGTGCCAGCTCACCAGGGACCGCCGAGTATGGCTACACCTTC	CASSPGTAEYGYTF
TRBV19	-	TRBJ1-4	-	TGTGCCAGTAGTATTCCCACAGCTTACTACGAAAAACTGTTTTTT	CASSIPTAYYEKLFF
TRBV2	TRBD1	TRBJ1-6	-	TGTGCCAGCAGCGTTCCGGGACAGTATAATTCACCCCTCCACTTT	CASSVPGQYNSPLHF
TRBV7-2	-	TRBJ2-6	-	TGTGCCAGCAGCTTAGGTGGGACCGCTTACTCTGGGGCCAACGTCCTGACTTTC	CASSLGGTAYSGANVLTF
TRBV3-1/TRBV3-2	-	TRBJ1-1	-	TGTGCCAGCAGCCAACCAGACGGGACTGAAGCTTTCTTT	CASSQPDGTEAFF
TRBV19	-	TRBJ1-4	once	TGTGCCAGTTCCGTGACATTCCGTGAAAAACTGTTTTTT	CASSVTFREKLFF
TRBV5-1	-	TRBJ2-1	-	TGCGCCAGCAGCTTAGGCGGGGAGAGCTCCTACAATGAGCAGTTCTTC	CASSLGGESSYNEQFF
TRBV6-1	-	TRBJ1-5	-	TGTGCCAGCAGTGGAGACATGACCTCCCGGGCTAGCAATCAGCCCCAGCATTTT	CASSGDMTSRASNQPQHF
TRBV4-1	TRBD1	TRBJ2-7	once	TGCGCCAGCAGCCAAGAAGGGACAGGGATCTACGAGCAGTACTTC	CASSQEGTGIYEQYF
TRBV6-5	TRBD1	TRBJ1-1	-	TGTGCCAGCAGATCGGGACAGGGTACAGATGAAGCTTTCTTT	CASRSGQGTDEAFF